A single sample gave rise to the 17 T cell receptor beta chains below, sequenced in a study of blood T cell repertoires in COVID-19. Sequencing used immunoSEQ multiplex PCR; TCRdb keeps in-frame clones, though not all of them. The sample holds under 150,000 clones, 75% to 90% seen once. What was sequenced was peripheral blood. The receptor source for this set is a woman aged 55 to 70 with COVID-19, enrolled during active disease.

J is TRBJ1-1 and V is TRBV2; D ambiguous. The V gene lost 3 bases and the J gene lost 0 bases, with 8 bases spanning the gap. The CDR3 loop spans 14 amino acids. Germline V gene lookup returns CDR1 SNHLY and CDR2 FYNNEI. In DNA, the CDR3 is TGTGCCAGCAGTGATCTTTACATGAACACTGAAGCTTTCTTT. The encoded protein is CASSDLYMNTEAFF.

The gene calls are TRBV9 and TRBJ1-2, with no clear D. In germline, CDR1 is SGDLS, CDR2 YYNGEE. There are 15 residues in the CDR3. The germline V and J ends were trimmed by 0 bases and 4 bases, with 13 bases remaining between them. The CDR3 region is CASSVDRGSSYGYTF. The CDR3 DNA reads as TGTGCCAGCAGCGTAGACAGAGGGAGTAGCTATGGCTACACCTTC.

J is TRBJ1-3 and V is TRBV5-1; 8 bases agree with TRBD1. This CDR3 region has 14 residues. The germline gives CDR1 SGHRS, CDR2 YFSETQ. V lost 7 bases and J lost 2; bases outside the gene matches: 5. CDR3 protein: CASADRATGNTIYF. For the CDR3, the DNA is TGCGCCAGCGCGGACAGGGCCACTGGAAACACCATATATTTT. Full variable domain (outside the CDR3, taken from reference TRBV5-1 and TRBJ1-3): KAGVTQTPRYLIKTRGQQVTLSCSPISGHRSVSWYQQTPGQGLQFLFEYFSETQRNKGNFPGRFSGRQFSNSRSEMNVSTLELGDSALYLCASADRATGNTIYFGEGSWLTVV.

This clone was counted only a few times. The CDR3 reads CASSPPARTGGWEQYF. DNA for the CDR3: TGTGCCAGCAGCCCTCCGGCGAGGACAGGGGGCTGGGAGCAGTACTTC. The V and J genes are TRBV11-2 and TRBJ2-7, with TRBD1 identical over 11 bases. CDR3 length: 16 amino acids. The V gene end was trimmed by 5 bases and the J gene end by 7 bases; junction bases not matched to a gene: 13. Germline CDR1 reads SGHAT; CDR2 reads FQNNGV.

The chain carries TRBV4-2 and TRBJ1-2; maybe TRBD1 (5 bases). The germline V gene encodes CDR1 LGHNA and CDR2 YNFKEQ. V was cut by 2 bases and J by 1 base, with 11 bases left in between. CDR3 size: 15 residues. This CDR3 is CASSQLGQLNYGYTF. CDR3 coding DNA: TGTGCCAGCAGCCAACTGGGGCAACTTAACTATGGCTACACCTTC.

This sequence joins TRBV4-3 and TRBJ2-3; D call uncertain. This CDR3 has 14 residues. Between the trimmed V and J ends, which lost 0 bases and 0 bases, there was a span of 4 bases. The germline CDR1 and CDR2 sequences are LGHNA and YSLEER. In DNA, the CDR3 is TGCGCCAGCAGCCAAGATACTAGCACAGATACGCAGTATTTT. Protein product: CASSQDTSTDTQYF.

The CDR3 spells CASSAREDFF. As DNA, the CDR3 is TGTGCCAGCAGCGCGAGGGAGGATTTCTTT. This chain uses TRBV6-5 with TRBJ1-1; D remains unclear. Per the germline V gene, CDR1 is MNHEY and CDR2 is SVGAGI. Trimming cost V 6 bases and J 13 bases, with 12 bases left between them. This CDR3 is built from 10 residues.

This chain links TRBV11-3 with TRBJ1-2; possibly TRBD1 for D (6 bases). In germline, CDR1 is SGHNT, CDR2 YENEEA. This CDR3 is built from 15 residues. V shed 1 base and J shed 2 bases, with 11 bases lying between them. The CDR3 DNA reads TGTGCCAGCAGCTTAGCGGCAGGGGCGAACTATGGCTACACCTTC. Residues: CASSLAAGANYGYTF.

This chain uses TRBV6-5 with TRBJ2-3; 7 bases align to TRBD1. V shed 6 bases and J 0 bases; nucleotides not matched to a gene: 6. The germline V gene encodes CDR1 MNHEY and CDR2 SVGAGI. This CDR3 contains 15 residues. The CDR3 here is CASSRSGQSTDTQYF. CDR3 nucleotides: TGTGCCAGCAGCCGGTCGGGACAGAGCACAGATACGCAGTATTTT.

Points on this clone: One end of the junction does not line up with germline, which may come from a read error. V and J are TRBV27 and TRBJ1-2; D unresolved. The CDR3 spans 13 residues. CDR1 and CDR2 from the germline V gene are MNHEY and SMNVEV (reference sequence). The DNA for the CDR3 is TGTGCCAGCAGCTTATCGGAAGAGGTCGGCTACACCTTC. It codes for CASSLSEEVGYTF.

The chain carries TRBV19 and TRBJ1-5; D is unclear. CDR1 is LNHDA and CDR2 is SQIVND in the germline V gene (reference sequence). The CDR3 runs 15 residues. The V and J ends lost 7 bases and 4 bases respectively, with 17 bases between them. The CDR3 region is CASNSEVLANQPQHF. DNA for the CDR3: TGTGCCAGTAATAGCGAGGTCCTCGCTAATCAGCCCCAGCATTTT. Complete variable domain (other parts from reference TRBV19 and TRBJ1-5): DGGITQSPKYLFRKEGQNVTLSCEQNLNHDAMYWYRQDPGQGLRLIYYSQIVNDFQKGDIAEGYSVSREKKESFPLTVTSAQKNPTAFYLCASNSEVLANQPQHFGDGTRLSIL.

This sequence joins TRBV15 and TRBJ2-2; maybe TRBD1 (6 bases). Trimming cost V 1 base and J 9 bases, with 12 bases left between them. This CDR3 is built from 14 residues. Looked up from germline, CDR1 is LNHNV and CDR2 is YYDKDF (reference sequence). DNA for the CDR3: TGTGCCACCAGCAGAGTTAGGGGGAATAGGGAGCTGTTTTTT. Translating gives CATSRVRGNRELFF.

V usage is TRBV6-6 and J usage is TRBJ1-2, with TRBD1 identical over 8 bases. Germline values: CDR1 MNHNY, CDR2 SVGAGI (reference sequence). The CDR3 sequence is 15 residues long. V was pared by 4 bases and J by 3 bases, with 7 bases of the junction left unmatched. CDR3 in DNA: TGTGCCAGCAGTTCCCCACCGGACAGGGACTATGGCTACACCTTC. Translation: CASSSPPDRDYGYTF.

The V gene is TRBV27, the J gene TRBJ1-5, with 9 bases matching TRBD1. Trimming took 5 bases from V and 0 from J; bases not matched to a gene: 8. The CDR3 loop spans 17 amino acids. Germline V gene lookup returns CDR1 MNHEY and CDR2 SMNVEV (reference sequence). The CDR3, as DNA: TGTGCCAGCAGTGTTACCGGGACAGGGTATAGCAATCAGCCCCAGCATTTT. Translating it yields CASSVTGTGYSNQPQHF.

The table lists this clone with a count of one. The V and J genes are TRBV15 and TRBJ2-3; D possibly corresponds to TRBD2 (6 bases). The V gene's germline CDR1 is LNHNV and CDR2 YYDKDF (reference sequence). Trimming shortened V by 3 bases and J by 4 bases, and 14 bases separated the two germline ends. CDR3 length: 15 residues. This CDR3 reads CATSSPGLAADTQYF. CDR3 bases: TGTGCCACCAGCAGCCCGGGACTCGCCGCAGATACGCAGTATTTT.

V is TRBV27 and J is TRBJ2-3; D possibly corresponds to TRBD2 (6 bases). Deletions cut 6 bases from V and 7 bases from J, with 20 bases between. The CDR3 extends over 15 amino acids. Germline values: CDR1 MNHEY, CDR2 SMNVEV (reference sequence). The CDR3 bases are TGTGCCAGCAGCCGAGCGGGCCCTGCACAAAATACGCAGTATTTT. As protein: CASSRAGPAQNTQYF.

The V and J genes are TRBV2 and TRBJ1-2; TRBD1 matches at 7 bases. Germline CDR1 is SNHLY and CDR2 is FYNNEI. The V segment lost 4 bases and the J segment 2 bases; nucleotides outside the gene matches: 4. The CDR3 loop spans 14 amino acids. This CDR3 reads CASSGKTGNYGYTF. The CDR3 coding sequence is TGTGCCAGCAGTGGAAAGACAGGGAACTATGGCTACACCTTC. The whole variable domain, filled in from reference TRBV2 and TRBJ1-2, reads EPEVTQTPSHQVTQMGQEVILRCVPISNHLYFYWYRQILGQKVEFLVSFYNNEISEKSEIFDDQFSVERPDGSNFTLKIRSTKLEDSAMYFCASSGKTGNYGYTFGSGTRLTVV.